The clone carrying this TCR beta chain came up a few times. The data belong to a study of blood T cell repertoires in COVID-19. The CDR3 loop spans 12 amino acids. Looked up from germline, CDR1 is GTSNPN and CDR2 is SVGIG (reference sequence). J gave up 6 bases and V 7 bases, and 6 bases lay outside the gene matches. Profiling relied on immunoSEQ multiplex PCR, and the TCRdb table lists in-frame clones only, not all of them. The table shows about 170,000 clones, with roughly 70% occurring only once. The clonotype originates from a woman of 80 years or more with acute or convalescent COVID-19. The rearrangement uses TRBV30 and TRBJ1-5; 7 nucleotides align to TRBD1. Sample: peripheral blood. The CDR3 sequence: CAFEQGLQPQHF. DNA for the CDR3: TGTGCCTTTGAACAGGGGCTTCAGCCCCAGCATTTT.